What follows are 7 T cell receptor beta chains derived from one specimen sequenced in a study of blood T cell repertoires in COVID-19. Profiled with immunoSEQ multiplex PCR; TCRdb holds only in-frame clones, not every one. The sample has approximately 46,000 clones, about 89% seen once. Sequenced sample: peripheral blood. The receptors stem from a man in his sixties with active or convalescent COVID-19.

V gene TRBV5-5 combines with J gene TRBJ1-2; TRBD1 aligns across 7 bases. V dropped 0 bases and J dropped 4; count of bases not matched to a gene: 3. Per germline, CDR1 SGHKS and CDR2 YYEKEE (reference sequence). The CDR3 covers 14 residues. The CDR3 bases are TGTGCCAGCAGCTTGGGGCCAGGGGGCTATGGCTACACCTTC. It is translated as CASSLGPGGYGYTF.

CDR3 DNA sequence: TGCGCCAGCAGGTTGACAGGGGAGCAGTACTTC. This encodes CASRLTGEQYF. The chain is built from TRBV5-1 and TRBJ2-7; 7 nucleotides match TRBD1. The V segment lost 5 bases and the J segment 7 bases; nucleotides outside the gene matches: 3. The CDR3 consists of 11 residues. CDR1 and CDR2 from the germline V gene are SGHRS and YFSETQ.

The J gene is TRBJ1-1, the V gene TRBV27; D may be TRBD1 (5 bases). Trimming removed 6 bases from V and 4 bases from J, with 18 bases in between. Germline-derived CDR1 and CDR2 are MNHEY and SMNVEV (reference sequence). This CDR3 region has 15 residues. CDR3 sequence reads: CASSPRVAMGTEAFF. As DNA, the CDR3 is TGTGCCAGCAGCCCCAGGGTAGCAATGGGCACTGAAGCTTTCTTT.

The V gene is TRBV7-8, the J gene TRBJ2-2; TRBD2 agrees at 9 bases. V lost 4 bases and J lost 2; bases outside the gene matches: 5. The CDR3 is 16 residues long. Germline CDR1 reads SGHVS; CDR2 reads FQNEAQ. The CDR3 sequence: CASSSLAGQNTGELFF. Written as DNA, the CDR3 is TGTGCCAGCAGCTCCCTAGCGGGACAAAACACCGGGGAGCTGTTTTTT.

This chain uses TRBV27 with TRBJ2-1; D perhaps matches TRBD2 (6 bases). The germline V and J ends were trimmed by 5 bases and 8 bases, with 16 bases remaining between them. The CDR3 loop spans 14 amino acids. Germline V gene lookup returns CDR1 MNHEY and CDR2 SMNVEV (reference sequence). The CDR3, as DNA: TGTGCCAGCAGTCCTCGTTCCGGGAGCGATGAGCAGTTCTTC. Its translation: CASSPRSGSDEQFF.

The rearrangement uses TRBV15 and TRBJ2-7, with a tentative D call TRBD1 (6 bases). Trimming removed 5 bases at V and 0 bases at J, with 8 bases between. The CDR3 is 13 residues long. The V gene's germline CDR1 is LNHNV and CDR2 YYDKDF (reference sequence). CDR3 nucleotide sequence: TGTGCCACCAGCCAGGACAGCTCCTACGAGCAGTACTTC. It encodes CATSQDSSYEQYF. Using reference TRBV15 and TRBJ2-7 for the parts outside the CDR3, the full variable domain is DAMVIQNPRYQVTQFGKPVTLSCSQTLNHNVMYWYQQKSSQAPKLLFHYYDKDFNNEADTPDNFQSRRPNTSFCFLDIRSPGLGDTAMYLCATSQDSSYEQYFGPGTRLTVT.

The gene calls are TRBV5-1 and TRBJ1-2; D possibly corresponds to TRBD1 (5 bases). CDR3 size: 15 residues. The V gene's germline CDR1 is SGHRS and CDR2 YFSETQ. Trimming removed 1 base from V and 2 bases from J, with 12 bases in between. DNA of the CDR3: TGCGCCAGCAGCTTGTATCAGGGTGACAACTATGGCTACACCTTC. Protein: CASSLYQGDNYGYTF.